The entry below gives a single T cell receptor beta chain sequence along with its context. The data belong to a study of PD-1 blockade in classical Hodgkin lymphoma. Assay: immunoSEQ multiplex PCR; the TCRdb copy retains only in-frame clones and omits some. The sample lists 5,000 to 6,500 clones, 75% to 90% occurring once. The CDR3 spans 13 residues. V gave up 6 bases and J gave up 4 bases, with 10 bases separating them. The germline V gene encodes CDR1 MNHEY and CDR2 SVGAGI. Regarding time point: newly diagnosed, previously untreated cHL patient sample. Thawed PBMCs supplied CD8+ T cells via magnetic negative selection.

The TCR comes from a human donor with classical Hodgkin lymphoma. This chain connects TRBV6-5 to TRBJ2-1; possibly TRBD2 for D (5 bases). Sequencing used CD8+ T cells from blood. The CDR3 nucleotides read TGTGCCAGCAGAACATCGGGATACAATGAGCAGTTCTTC. Translating gives CASRTSGYNEQFF.